This T cell receptor beta chain derives from a study of PD-L1 blockade in urothelial cancer. On this clone: The target antigen is unknown.

Study-level points and caveats: Durable-benefit patients carried more tumor-infiltrating T lymphocytes.

The table came from immunoSEQ multiplex PCR; TCRdb's copy has only in-frame clones and leaves some out. The data contain more than 35,000 clones, 35% to 40% of them singletons. The V gene end was trimmed by 7 bases and the J gene end by 4 bases; junction bases not matched to a gene: 8. The germline gives CDR1 SQVTM, CDR2 ANQGSEA. This CDR3 region has 13 residues. The input for sequencing was tumor tissue, taken before atezolizumab (anti-PD-L1) treatment. This chain uses TRBV29-1 with TRBJ2-7, with TRBD2 identical over 9 bases. This receptor was taken from a man in his fifties or sixties with urothelial cancer. CDR3 region: CSAGGGRGYEQYF. As DNA, the CDR3 is TGCAGCGCCGGCGGCGGGAGGGGATACGAGCAGTACTTC.